A selection of T cell receptor beta chains follows, all from one sample in a study of OX40 agonist ivuxolimab in advanced cancers. The repertoire was sequenced with immunoSEQ multiplex PCR; TCRdb's copy has only in-frame clones and lacks some. The sample consists of tens of thousands of clones, around 86% of them appearing once. The sample here was CD4+ or CD8+ T cells sorted from blood, taken in a trial of the OX40 agonist ivuxolimab. The receptor set was obtained from an adult with an advanced solid tumor such as melanoma, head and neck, liver or kidney cancer. CDR3s leave out the opening cysteine and the closing phenylalanine or tryptophan. Fields, in order: J gene, CDR3 length, V gene, CDR3 protein.

TRBJ2-6	14	TRBV6-6	ASTHAGPGGANVLT
TRBJ2-3	13	TRBV6-6	ASNPLGESTDTQY
TRBJ1-5	13	TRBV18	ASSQTGNINQPQH
TRBJ2-2	11	TRBV9	ASKQGNTGELF
TRBJ2-6	11	TRBV7-9	ASEPSGANVLT
TRBJ1-1	11	TRBV9	ASSQQGYTEAF
TRBJ2-1	12	TRBV30	AWKQGATYNEQF
TRBJ2-1	14	TRBV5-4	ASSASGRAAYNEQF
TRBJ2-3	15	TRBV5-4	ASSLDGAGAVGDTQY
TRBJ2-1	14	TRBV6-6	ASNPLATTNYNEQF
TRBJ2-5	13	TRBV23-1	ASSQWDRSQETQY
TRBJ1-4	13	TRBV18	ASSPQRATNEKLF
TRBJ1-5	12	TRBV28	ASRRGGGNQPQH
TRBJ1-2	11	TRBV6-6	ASSYSFQDGYT
TRBJ2-6	13	TRBV30	ACPGQLSGANVLT
TRBJ1-2	12	TRBV5-6	ASSLVSGNYGYT
TRBJ2-3	13	TRBV15	ATSRERIGVDTQY
TRBJ1-1	15	TRBV2	ASKPPGTGGTWTEAF
TRBJ2-1	13	TRBV5-1	ASSLEPAGNNEQF
TRBJ1-6	11	TRBV7-2	ASSSGTVSPLH
TRBJ1-2	11	TRBV6-5	ASRLTGVYGYT
TRBJ1-2	13	TRBV10-3	AISEDRGPNYGYT
TRBJ1-2	12	TRBV6-1	ASYITRVSGGYT
TRBJ2-5	14	TRBV7-2	ASSALSGSPGKTQY
TRBJ1-5	15	TRBV19	ASSFSRDRDSNQPQH
TRBJ2-2	13	TRBV27	ASSMNRANTGELF
TRBJ1-6	11	TRBV4-2	ASTVGIGTPLH
TRBJ2-2	12	TRBV2	ASSEVVLAGELF
TRBJ2-1	13	TRBV6-5	ASSYSGTPASEQF
TRBJ1-2	10	TRBV18	ASSPSQGGYT
TRBJ1-6	13	TRBV19	ASSDRSSYNSPLH
TRBJ2-6	14	TRBV5-1	ASSLGGTSGANVLT
TRBJ2-3	13	TRBV7-2	ASSPTGLNTDTQY
TRBJ2-2	12	TRBV6-1	ASSPALRSGELF
TRBJ1-5	11	TRBV27	ASSLKPGQPQH
TRBJ1-2	12	TRBV5-4	ASSQRSENYGYT
TRBJ2-1	14	TRBV2	ASSRQLAGGHNEQF
TRBJ1-1	13	TRBV5-1	ASSVKTGGNTEAF